The 8 T cell receptor beta chains below come from one sample, sequenced in a study of shared clonotypes between healthy human individuals. Here immunoSEQ multiplex PCR was the method, and the copy in TCRdb shows in-frame clones only, minus some. Of 2 million or so clones in the sample, 85% to 95% are singletons; the top ten hold 0.1% to 0.15%. The sequencing sample was made of naive CD4+ T cells sorted from blood. Sample subset: CD45RA+ positively selected. Every receptor here comes from a man aged 18 to 35 in good health.

With respect to this clone: Other nucleotide sequences in the sample specify the same CDR3. The rearrangement joins TRBV6-6 to TRBJ2-7, with a tentative D call TRBD1 (6 bases). V lost 2 bases and J 2 bases, leaving 10 bases between the germline ends. CDR1 is MNHNY and CDR2 is SVGAGI in the germline V gene (reference sequence). This CDR3 has 14 residues. CDR3 DNA sequence: TGTGCCAGCAGTTACCCGGGACATACCTACGAGCAGTACTTC. It specifies CASSYPGHTYEQYF.

With respect to this clone: The sample contains more than one DNA sequence encoding this CDR3. The rearrangement joins TRBV2 to TRBJ2-1; a possible D gene is TRBD1 (5 bases). V was clipped by 8 bases and J by 0 bases, with 11 bases between them. Looked up from germline, CDR1 is SNHLY and CDR2 is FYNNEI. The CDR3 length is 14 residues. The CDR3 here is CASLDRSSYNEQFF. DNA of the CDR3: TGTGCCAGCCTTGACAGAAGCTCCTACAATGAGCAGTTCTTC.

The CDR3 coding sequence is TGTGCCAGCTCACCAAACGTCCCAGGCAGGGAGGGAAATGGCTACACCTTC. It yields the protein CASSPNVPGREGNGYTF. This chain joins TRBV18 and TRBJ1-2; D is perhaps TRBD1 (5 bases). This CDR3 has 17 amino acids. Per germline, CDR1 KGHSH and CDR2 LQKENI. V lost 2 bases to trimming and J lost 6 bases, with 22 bases between them.

This chain links TRBV18 with TRBJ2-3, with D perhaps matching TRBD1 (6 bases). This CDR3 has 14 amino acids. The germline V gene encodes CDR1 KGHSH and CDR2 LQKENI. Deletions cut 3 bases from V and 2 bases from J, with 9 bases between. CDR3 in DNA: TGTGCCAGCTCACCCCGGGACATCACAGATACGCAGTATTTT. It codes for CASSPRDITDTQYF.

This chain connects TRBV30 to TRBJ1-1; D remains ambiguous. V was pared by 4 bases and J by 1 base, with 13 bases between. This CDR3 has 14 residues. Germline loops: CDR1 GTSNPN, CDR2 SVGIG (reference sequence). The CDR3 nucleotides read TGTGCCTGGATTATAAAGGGTCGGAACACTGAAGCTTTCTTT. Amino acid sequence: CAWIIKGRNTEAFF.

The CDR3 reads CASSLDRGRTRNSPLHF. CDR3 sequence (DNA): TGTGCCAGCAGCCTAGACAGGGGTAGGACTAGGAATTCACCCCTCCACTTT. The chain employs TRBV28 and TRBJ1-6; TRBD1 agrees at 8 bases. Germline loops: CDR1 MDHEN, CDR2 SYDVKM. CDR3 length: 17 residues. Trimming at V came to 6 bases and at J to 7 bases, leaving 14 bases not matched to a gene. Full variable domain (outside the CDR3, taken from reference TRBV28 and TRBJ1-6): DVKVTQSSRYLVKRTGEKVFLECVQDMDHENMFWYRQDPGLGLRLIYFSYDVKMKEKGDIPEGYSVSREKKERFSLILESASTNQTSMYLCASSLDRGRTRNSPLHFGNGTRLTVT.

A single count supports this clone. This chain uses TRBV28 with TRBJ1-4; D might be TRBD1 (6 bases). The germline V gene encodes CDR1 MDHEN and CDR2 SYDVKM. This CDR3 contains 16 residues. V was pared by 8 bases and J by 0 bases, with 16 bases between. In nucleotides, the CDR3 is TGTGCCAGCGGGGGGCAGCACCTGACAACTAATGAAAAACTGTTTTTT. This sequence encodes CASGGQHLTTNEKLFF. Using reference TRBV28 and TRBJ1-4 for the parts outside the CDR3, the full variable domain is DVKVTQSSRYLVKRTGEKVFLECVQDMDHENMFWYRQDPGLGLRLIYFSYDVKMKEKGDIPEGYSVSREKKERFSLILESASTNQTSMYLCASGGQHLTTNEKLFFGSGTQLSVL.

In regard to this clone: Other DNA sequences from this sample encode an identical CDR3 as well. The chain has TRBV30 and TRBJ2-2; D may match TRBD1 or TRBD2 (5 bases each). The ends were cut back, 5 bases at V and 1 base at J, with 11 bases in the middle. The CDR3 has 14 amino acids. The V gene's germline CDR1 is GTSNPN and CDR2 SVGIG (reference sequence). CDR3 nucleotide sequence: TGTGCCTGGTCCGGGACGCTGAACACCGGGGAGCTGTTTTTT. Translated, it gives CAWSGTLNTGELFF.